A selection of T cell receptor beta chains follows, all from one sample in a study of cytomegalovirus exposure and HLA in healthy donors. Assay used: immunoSEQ multiplex PCR; TCRdb lists only in-frame clones, some missing. The sample shows about 130,000 clones, around 80% of them seen only once. Sequences were obtained from PBMCs. These receptors all come from a man aged 25-45 years in good health and CMV-seronegative. CDR3s include the opening cysteine and the closing phenylalanine or tryptophan. Each record gives: CDR3 length, D gene, clone size, J gene, V gene, CDR3 DNA, CDR3 protein. D genes are given only for firm matches. Rows may omit the clone size; those that give it use once, few, many or a size class.

13 . . TRBJ1-1 TRBV6-1 TGTGCCTCCCCCAAAGGGGTGAACACTGAAGCTTTCTTT CASPKGVNTEAFF
17 TRBD1 . TRBJ2-2 TRBV28 TGTGCCAGCAGGCAGCCAATTCAGGGGGCCACTTCGGGGGAGCTGTTTTTT CASRQPIQGATSGELFF
16 TRBD2 once TRBJ2-1 TRBV28 TGTGCCAGCAGTTCCCTAGCGGGGGTCTCCTACAATGAGCAGTTCTTC CASSSLAGVSYNEQFF
15 . . TRBJ2-2 TRBV10-3 TGTGCCATCAGTGGAGACTCGAACGGGGGCGGGGAGCTGTTTTTT CAISGDSNGGGELFF
15 TRBD1 . TRBJ2-3 TRBV18 TGTGCCAGCTCTCTCACGACAGGGCCCACAGATACGCAGTATTTT CASSLTTGPTDTQYF
19 TRBD2 . TRBJ2-1 TRBV5-4 TGTGCCAGCAGCGCCGCGGGACTAGCGGGAGCAGGCACCTACAATGAGCAGTTCTTC CASSAAGLAGAGTYNEQFF
14 TRBD1 . TRBJ2-1 TRBV5-6 TGTGCCAGCAGCCCGGGACAGGGGATATATGAGCAGTTCTTC CASSPGQGIYEQFF
13 . . TRBJ2-2 TRBV6-1 TGTGCCAGCAGTGTCTTAGACACCGGGGAGCTGTTTTTT CASSVLDTGELFF
14 TRBD1 . TRBJ1-4 TRBV4-1 TGCGCCAGCAGCCAAGTACAGGGGAATGAAAAACTGTTTTTT CASSQVQGNEKLFF
13 TRBD1 . TRBJ2-7 TRBV10-3 TGTGCCACTACAGGGGGCGCTGCCTACGAGCAGTACTTC CATTGGAAYEQYF
17 TRBD2 few TRBJ2-7 TRBV5-3 TGTGCCAGAAGCTTGAGAGAGCGGGGCTACAAATCCCTCGAGCAGTACTTC CARSLRERGYKSLEQYF
15 TRBD2 few TRBJ2-7 TRBV5-4 TGTGCCAGCAGCTTCGAGGGCGGGAGATCCTACGAGCAGTACTTC CASSFEGGRSYEQYF
11 . . TRBJ2-1 TRBV7-9 TGTGCCAGCAGCTTAGTCCGGGAAGAGTTCTTC CASSLVREEFF
16 TRBD1 . TRBJ1-2 TRBV28 TGTGCCAGCAACGACAGGGCCCGTATTTATGGATATGGCTACACCTTC CASNDRARIYGYGYTF
16 TRBD1 few TRBJ1-1 TRBV28 TGTGCCAGCAGTTTTCCCCTGGGACAGGGAGGCACTGAAGCTTTCTTT CASSFPLGQGGTEAFF
14 TRBD2 . TRBJ2-5 TRBV9 TGTGCCAGCAGCGTATATGGGGGGGAAGAGACCCAGTACTTC CASSVYGGEETQYF
13 . . TRBJ2-7 TRBV28 TGTGCCAGCAGGAACAACCCCACATACGAGCAGTACTTC CASRNNPTYEQYF
14 . once TRBJ2-3 TRBV5-1 TGCGCCAGCAGCTTGGGTAGCCCCACAGATACGCAGTATTTT CASSLGSPTDTQYF
15 TRBD1 . TRBJ2-7 TRBV7-2 TGTGCCAGCAGCTCTCAAGGGACAGCCTCCTACGAGCAGTACTTC CASSSQGTASYEQYF
15 TRBD1 . TRBJ2-2 TRBV5-4 TGTGCCAGCAGCTTAGGACAGGGGGGCACCGGGGAGCTGTTTTTT CASSLGQGGTGELFF
13 TRBD2 . TRBJ2-1 TRBV28 TGTGCCAGCAGTAAATGGGAGGGTAATGAGCAGTTCTTC CASSKWEGNEQFF
15 . . TRBJ2-7 TRBV11-3 TGTGCCAGCAGCTCCGGAGGCGGCTCGAAGGGCGAGCAGTACTTC CASSSGGGSKGEQYF
14 TRBD1 . TRBJ2-1 TRBV7-6 TGTGCCAGCAGCCGACGAGGGGGCGGCAATGAGCAGTTCTTC CASSRRGGGNEQFF
16 . . TRBJ1-2 TRBV5-1 TGCGCCAGCAGCTTGGGGACCAGGGCGCTTGACTATGGCTACACCTTC CASSLGTRALDYGYTF
14 TRBD2 once TRBJ2-1 TRBV14 TGTGCCAGCAGCCACTTCTTAGCGGGAGATGAGCAGTTCTTC CASSHFLAGDEQFF
13 TRBD2 . TRBJ2-1 TRBV19 TGTGCCAGTAGCCGGGACTACTACAATGAGCAGTTCTTC CASSRDYYNEQFF
15 TRBD2 . TRBJ2-5 TRBV5-4 TGTGCCAGCAGCTCCGGACTAGCCTCTGAAGAGACCCAGTACTTC CASSSGLASEETQYF
13 . . TRBJ1-1 TRBV6-1 TGTGCCAGCAGTGAAGAGGGGATCACTGAAGCTTTCTTT CASSEEGITEAFF
16 . . TRBJ2-3 TRBV7-6 TGTGCCAGCAGCTTACACGGGTCTTCCCGCCCGGATACGCAGTATTTT CASSLHGSSRPDTQYF
14 TRBD1 . TRBJ2-7 TRBV7-9 TGTGCCAGCAGCTGGGACAGCTTCTCCTACGAGCAGTACTTC CASSWDSFSYEQYF
15 TRBD2 . TRBJ2-7 TRBV19 TGTGCCAGTAGTATAGATCCGGGACTAAGGGAGAAGCAGTACTTC CASSIDPGLREKQYF
14 . . TRBJ1-1 TRBV28 TGTGCCAGCAGCGCCCCGGGAATGGGGACTGAAGCTTTCTTT CASSAPGMGTEAFF
15 TRBD2 . TRBJ2-3 TRBV7-2 TGTGCCAGCAGCTTAGGTTTAGCGGGTGTAGATACGCAGTATTTT CASSLGLAGVDTQYF
15 TRBD2 . TRBJ2-1 TRBV5-4 TGTGCCAGCAGCTTGGCCGGGAGGGGCTACAATGAGCAGTTCTTC CASSLAGRGYNEQFF
13 TRBD1 once TRBJ1-5 TRBV29-1 TGCAGCGTTGGGGACAGTAGCAATCAGCCCCAGCATTTT CSVGDSSNQPQHF
14 . . TRBJ2-7 TRBV6-5 TGTGCCAGCCGGGCCCTCGGAGGGGTAAACGAGCAGTACTTC CASRALGGVNEQYF
15 . once TRBJ2-7 TRBV5-4 TGTGCCAGCAGCCGCCCGGGACTCCAGACTAGCGAGCAGTACTTC CASSRPGLQTSEQYF
19 . . TRBJ2-4 TRBV7-9 TGTGCCAGCAGCCACCCCCTTAGGCGGGCCGGGGTGGAAACAGCTAGTCAGTACTTC CASSHPLRRAGVETASQYF
14 TRBD2 . TRBJ2-3 TRBV7-2 TGTGCCAGCAGCTTGGGACTAGCGGGAGATACGCAGTATTTT CASSLGLAGDTQYF
13 . . TRBJ2-3 TRBV9 TGTGCCAGCAGCGTGGCCCACACAGATACGCAGTATTTT CASSVAHTDTQYF
13 . . TRBJ2-7 TRBV7-2 TGTGCCAGCAGCGAGGTAGTGACCTACGAGCAGTACTTC CASSEVVTYEQYF
14 TRBD1 . TRBJ2-7 TRBV5-1 TGCGCCAGCAGCGTAGGGGACAGGGGCGCCGAGCAGTACTTC CASSVGDRGAEQYF
14 TRBD2 . TRBJ2-1 TRBV7-2 TGTGCCAGCAGCTTATACGGGGGGATCCATGAGCAGTTCTTC CASSLYGGIHEQFF
14 . few TRBJ2-5 TRBV5-1 TGCGCCAGCACCCGGCGAGGTCGGGAAGAGACCCAGTACTTC CASTRRGREETQYF
14 . . TRBJ2-5 TRBV19 TGTGCCAGTAGTATTGGAAGGGGTACGGAGACCCAGTACTTC CASSIGRGTETQYF
16 TRBD2 once TRBJ2-7 TRBV28 TGTGCCAGCAGTTTGGGGACTAGCGGGAGAACTTACGAGCAGTACTTC CASSLGTSGRTYEQYF
13 TRBD1 few TRBJ2-3 TRBV7-9 TGTGCCAGCAGCGAACAGGGGGCAGATACGCAGTATTTT CASSEQGADTQYF
12 . . TRBJ1-1 TRBV6-1 TGTGCCAGCAGTGAGAGTTACACTGAAGCTTTCTTT CASSESYTEAFF